The clone carrying this T cell receptor beta chain was observed a few times. This CDR3 is built from 13 residues. Germline V lookup: CDR1 LGHNA, CDR2 YSLEER. V dropped 0 bases and J dropped 4 bases, with 6 bases sitting between them. These data come from a study of identical twins. TCRdb recomputed calls from the 5' RACE reads with MiXCR, one row per CDR3 protein. The sample shows around 690,000 distinct CDR3 sequences, around 20% of them seen only once. The sample also formed part of further work on T cells expressing NK-cell markers.

Sequenced: PBMCs. The TCR originated in a young woman in good health. The gene calls are TRBV4-3 and TRBJ1-1; no clear D. Written as DNA, the CDR3 is TGCGCCAGCAGCCAAGATCTCCCCACTGAAGCTTTCTTT. Residues: CASSQDLPTEAFF.